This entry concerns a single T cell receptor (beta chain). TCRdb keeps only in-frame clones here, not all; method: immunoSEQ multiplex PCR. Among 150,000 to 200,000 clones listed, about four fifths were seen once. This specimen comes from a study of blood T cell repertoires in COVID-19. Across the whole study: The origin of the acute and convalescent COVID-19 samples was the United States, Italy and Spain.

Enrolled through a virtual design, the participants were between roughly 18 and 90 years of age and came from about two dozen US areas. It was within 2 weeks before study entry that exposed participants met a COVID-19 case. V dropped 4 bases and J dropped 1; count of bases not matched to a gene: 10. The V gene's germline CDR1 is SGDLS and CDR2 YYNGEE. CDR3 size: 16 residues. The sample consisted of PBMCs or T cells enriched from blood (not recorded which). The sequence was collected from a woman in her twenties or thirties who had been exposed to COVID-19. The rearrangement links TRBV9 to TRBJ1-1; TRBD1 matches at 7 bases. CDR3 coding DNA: TGTGCCAGCAGCCCCCAAGCAGGGGGGACGAACACTGAAGCTTTCTTT. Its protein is CASSPQAGGTNTEAFF.